This T cell receptor beta chain was recovered during a study of control samples from healthy donors and cancer patients. Germline CDR1 LNHDA, CDR2 SQIVND (reference sequence). The V end lost 3 bases, the J end lost 4 bases, and 16 bases lay between the germline ends. The CDR3 extends over 16 amino acids. This clone was seen a handful of times. Clones were sequenced by immunoSEQ multiplex PCR, and TCRdb holds only the in-frame ones, with some missing. The sample shows under 450,000 clones, around 90% of them seen only once. Material for sequencing was PBMCs. V and J are TRBV19 and TRBJ1-5; TRBD1 might be the D (5 bases). The sequence was obtained from a man between 35 and 55 years old with head and neck cancer. In nucleotides, the CDR3 is TGTGCCAGTAGTATTTCTGGGGGGGTCGCAAATCAGCCCCAGCATTTT. It specifies CASSISGGVANQPQHF.